This T cell receptor (beta chain) was recovered during a study of CD8 T cells in ankylosing spondylitis. General study results and limits: Ankylosing spondylitis blood seemed to carry a telltale TCR beta motif made of under 10 highly homologous variants. Previous work reported some of these motif variants in the synovial fluid and blood of reactive arthritis. Clones linked to disease were reported to show significant enrichment in matched ankylosing spondylitis synovial fluid.

In the case of this clonotype: As yet, its antigen is unknown.

Trimming removed 2 bases at V and 1 base at J, with 10 bases between. Germline values: CDR1 SGDLS, CDR2 YYNGEE. This CDR3 comprises 14 residues. Quantitative molecular-barcoded 5'-RACE generated the TCR beta libraries. TCRdb redid the calling of the 5' RACE reads with MiXCR, one entry per CDR3 protein. This table has 50,000 to 75,000 distinct CDR3 sequences, 6% to 8% appearing once. This chain uses TRBV9 with TRBJ2-7; D is unclear. This clonotype originated in a male donor with ankylosing spondylitis. Sequences were obtained from synovial fluid, either unsorted or a sorted T cell fraction (not recorded which). The CDR3 DNA follows: TGTGCCAGCAGCGTCAACACAGATTCCTACGAGCAGTACTTC. Translated: CASSVNTDSYEQYF.